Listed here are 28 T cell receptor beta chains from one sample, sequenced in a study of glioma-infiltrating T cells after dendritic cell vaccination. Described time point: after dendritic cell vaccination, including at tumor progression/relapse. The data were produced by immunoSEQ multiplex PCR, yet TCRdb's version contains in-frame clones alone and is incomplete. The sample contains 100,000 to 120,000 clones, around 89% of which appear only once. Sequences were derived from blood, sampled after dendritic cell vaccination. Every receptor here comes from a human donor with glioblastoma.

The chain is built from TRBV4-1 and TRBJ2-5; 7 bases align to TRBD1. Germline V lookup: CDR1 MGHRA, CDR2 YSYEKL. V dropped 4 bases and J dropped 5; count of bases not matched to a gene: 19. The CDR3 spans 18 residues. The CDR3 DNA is TGCGCCAGCAGCCTCACGACAGGGCGCTGGGTGACGTGGGAGACCCAGTACTTC. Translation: CASSLTTGRWVTWETQYF.

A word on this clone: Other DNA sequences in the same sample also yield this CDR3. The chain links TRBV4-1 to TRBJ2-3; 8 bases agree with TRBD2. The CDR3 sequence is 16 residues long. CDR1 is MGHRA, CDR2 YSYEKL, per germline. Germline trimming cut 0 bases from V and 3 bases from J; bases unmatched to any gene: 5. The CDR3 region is CASSQDGGGRTDTQYF. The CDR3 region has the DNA TGCGCCAGCAGCCAAGACGGCGGGGGGAGGACAGATACGCAGTATTTT.

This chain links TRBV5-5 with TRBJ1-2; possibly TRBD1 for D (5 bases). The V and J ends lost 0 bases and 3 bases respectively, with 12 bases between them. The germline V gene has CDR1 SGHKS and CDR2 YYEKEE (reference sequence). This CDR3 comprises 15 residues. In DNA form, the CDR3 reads TGTGCCAGCAGCTTGGTCCTCGCGGGGGACTATGGCTACACCTTC. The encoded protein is CASSLVLAGDYGYTF.

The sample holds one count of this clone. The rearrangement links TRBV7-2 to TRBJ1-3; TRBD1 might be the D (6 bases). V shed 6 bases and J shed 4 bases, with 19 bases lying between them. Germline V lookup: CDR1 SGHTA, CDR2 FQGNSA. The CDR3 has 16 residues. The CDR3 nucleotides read TGTGCCAGCAGTCGGGACGTAGGGGGTGGCGGAAACACCATATATTTT. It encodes CASSRDVGGGGNTIYF.

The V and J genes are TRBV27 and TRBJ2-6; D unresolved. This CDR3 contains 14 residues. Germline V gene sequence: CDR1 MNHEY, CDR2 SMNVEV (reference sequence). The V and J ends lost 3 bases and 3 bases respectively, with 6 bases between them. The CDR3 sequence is CASSLQIGANVLTF. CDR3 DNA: TGTGCCAGCAGTTTGCAGATTGGGGCCAACGTCCTGACTTTC.

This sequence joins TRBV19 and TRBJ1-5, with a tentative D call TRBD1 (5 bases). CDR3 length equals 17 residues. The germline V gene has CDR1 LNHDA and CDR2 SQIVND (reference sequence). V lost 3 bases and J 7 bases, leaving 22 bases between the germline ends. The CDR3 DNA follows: TGTGCCAGTAGTATTATAAATCTTGTAGACAGCCAACAGCCCCAGCATTTT. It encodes CASSIINLVDSQQPQHF.

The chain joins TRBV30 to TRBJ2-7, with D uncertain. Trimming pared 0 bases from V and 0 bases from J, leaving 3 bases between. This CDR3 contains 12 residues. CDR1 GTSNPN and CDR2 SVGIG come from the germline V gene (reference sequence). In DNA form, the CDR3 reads TGTGCCTGGAGTGTCAGCTCCTACGAGCAGTACTTC. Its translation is CAWSVSSYEQYF.

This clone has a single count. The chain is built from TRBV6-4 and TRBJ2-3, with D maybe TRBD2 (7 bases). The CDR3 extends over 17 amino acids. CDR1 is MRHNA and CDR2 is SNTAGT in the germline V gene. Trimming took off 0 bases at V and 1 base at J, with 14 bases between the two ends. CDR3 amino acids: CASSDSSGGAGTDTQYF. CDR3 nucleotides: TGTGCCAGCAGTGACTCTTCGGGGGGCGCTGGCACAGATACGCAGTATTTT.

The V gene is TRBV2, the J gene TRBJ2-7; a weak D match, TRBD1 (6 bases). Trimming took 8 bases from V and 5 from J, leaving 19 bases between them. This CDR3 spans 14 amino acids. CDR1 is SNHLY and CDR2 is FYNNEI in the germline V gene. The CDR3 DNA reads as TGTGCCAGCCAGGCCAGGGGTGTCGCAGACGAGCAGTACTTC. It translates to CASQARGVADEQYF.

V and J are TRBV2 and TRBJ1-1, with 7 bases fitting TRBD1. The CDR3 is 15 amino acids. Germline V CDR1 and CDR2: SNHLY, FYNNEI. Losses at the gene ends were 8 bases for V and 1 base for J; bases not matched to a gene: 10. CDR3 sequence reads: CASHSGGTENTEAFF. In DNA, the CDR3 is TGTGCCAGCCATTCGGGCGGGACAGAGAACACTGAAGCTTTCTTT.

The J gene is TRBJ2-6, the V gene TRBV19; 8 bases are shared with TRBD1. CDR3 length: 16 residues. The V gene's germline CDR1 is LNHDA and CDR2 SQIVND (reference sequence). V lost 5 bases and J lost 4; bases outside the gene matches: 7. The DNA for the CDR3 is TGTGCCAGTAGTGTGGACAGGGCAGCCGGGGCCAACGTCCTGACTTTC. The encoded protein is CASSVDRAAGANVLTF.

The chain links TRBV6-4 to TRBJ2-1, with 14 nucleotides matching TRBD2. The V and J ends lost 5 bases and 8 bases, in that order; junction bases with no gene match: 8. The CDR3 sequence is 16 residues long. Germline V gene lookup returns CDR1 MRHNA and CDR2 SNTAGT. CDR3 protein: CASSRLAGGPQDEQFF. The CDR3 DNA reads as TGTGCCAGCAGTCGACTAGCGGGAGGGCCTCAGGATGAGCAGTTCTTC.

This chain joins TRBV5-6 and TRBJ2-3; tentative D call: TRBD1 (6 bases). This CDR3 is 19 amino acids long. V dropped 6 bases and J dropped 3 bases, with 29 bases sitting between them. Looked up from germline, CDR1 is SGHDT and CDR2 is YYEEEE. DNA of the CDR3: TGTGCCAGCAACCAGTTCCTTTCCAGGGGCCTACCGAGTACAGATACGCAGTATTTT. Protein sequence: CASNQFLSRGLPSTDTQYF.

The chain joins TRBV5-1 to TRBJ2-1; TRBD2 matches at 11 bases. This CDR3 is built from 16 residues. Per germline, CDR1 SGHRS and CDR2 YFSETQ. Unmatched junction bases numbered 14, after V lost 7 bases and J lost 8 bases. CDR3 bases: TGCGCCAGCGGGGGGCTAGCGGGGGGACTTCGCGATGAGCAGTTCTTC. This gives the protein CASGGLAGGLRDEQFF.

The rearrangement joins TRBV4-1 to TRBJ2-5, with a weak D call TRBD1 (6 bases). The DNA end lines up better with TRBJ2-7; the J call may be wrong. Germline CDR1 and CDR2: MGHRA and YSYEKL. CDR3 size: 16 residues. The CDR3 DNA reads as TGCGCCAGCAGCCAAGTCGGCAGGGGTCTTTCCTACGAGCAGTACTTC. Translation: CASSQVGRGLSYEQYF.

The CDR3 sequence is CASSESSGAASYEQYF. Written as DNA, the CDR3 is TGCGCCAGCAGTGAGTCCAGCGGGGCCGCCTCCTACGAGCAGTACTTC. J is TRBJ2-7 and V is TRBV10-1; the match to TRBD2 covers 7 bases. Germline lookup yields CDR1 WNHNN and CDR2 SYGVQD (reference sequence). The CDR3 is 16 amino acids. The V gene end was trimmed by 0 bases and the J gene end by 0 bases; junction bases not matched to a gene: 5.

The CDR3 loop is CATSRDRRYEQYF. The CDR3 region has the DNA TGTGCCACCAGCAGAGATAGGCGGTACGAGCAGTACTTC. This sequence joins TRBV15 and TRBJ2-7; D remains ambiguous. CDR3 length equals 13 residues. Trimming took off 0 bases at V and 4 bases at J, with 7 bases between the two ends. Germline V gives CDR1 LNHNV, CDR2 YYDKDF (reference sequence).

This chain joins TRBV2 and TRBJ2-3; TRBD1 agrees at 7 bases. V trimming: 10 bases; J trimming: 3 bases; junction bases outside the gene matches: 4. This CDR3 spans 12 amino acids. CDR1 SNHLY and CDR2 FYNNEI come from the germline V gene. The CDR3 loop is CATGDRTDTQYF. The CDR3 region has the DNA TGTGCCACCGGGGACAGAACAGATACGCAGTATTTT. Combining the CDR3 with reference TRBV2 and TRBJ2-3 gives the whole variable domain EPEVTQTPSHQVTQMGQEVILRCVPISNHLYFYWYRQILGQKVEFLVSFYNNEISEKSEIFDDQFSVERPDGSNFTLKIRSTKLEDSAMYFCATGDRTDTQYFGPGTRLTVL.

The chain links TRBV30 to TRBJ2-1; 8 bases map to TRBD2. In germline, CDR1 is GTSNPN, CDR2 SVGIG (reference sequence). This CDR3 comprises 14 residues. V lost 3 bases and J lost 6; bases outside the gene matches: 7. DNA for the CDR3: TGTGCCTGGAGCAATATAGCGGGGTCCAATGAGCAGTTCTTC. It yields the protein CAWSNIAGSNEQFF.

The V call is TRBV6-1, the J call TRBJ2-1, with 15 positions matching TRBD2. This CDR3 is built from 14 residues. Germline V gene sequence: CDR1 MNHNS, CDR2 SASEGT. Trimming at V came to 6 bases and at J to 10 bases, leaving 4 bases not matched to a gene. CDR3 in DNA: TGTGCCAGCAGGCGGGGACTAGCGGGAGGCGAGCAGTTCTTC. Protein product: CASRRGLAGGEQFF.

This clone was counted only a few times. Here the CDR3 reads CASSWDSGEQYF. In DNA, the CDR3 is TGTGCCAGCAGCTGGGACAGTGGCGAGCAGTACTTC. The chain couples TRBV5-5 to TRBJ2-7, with 7 bases lining up with TRBD1. The CDR3 is 12 residues long. Per germline, CDR1 SGHKS and CDR2 YYEKEE (reference sequence). Trimming at V came to 3 bases and at J to 6 bases, leaving 3 bases not matched to a gene. The variable domain in full, with the rest retrieved from reference TRBV5-5 and TRBJ2-7, is DAGVTQSPTHLIKTRGQQVTLRCSPISGHKSVSWYQQVLGQGPQFIFQYYEKEERGRGNFPDRFSARQFPNYSSELNVNALLLGDSALYLCASSWDSGEQYFGPGTRLTVT.

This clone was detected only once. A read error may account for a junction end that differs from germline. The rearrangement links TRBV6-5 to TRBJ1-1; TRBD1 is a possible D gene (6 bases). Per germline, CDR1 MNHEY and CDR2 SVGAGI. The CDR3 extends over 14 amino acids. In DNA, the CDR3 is TGTGCCAGCACTTACGGTGGACAGTACGCTGAAGCTTTCTTT. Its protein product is CASTYGGQYAEAFF.

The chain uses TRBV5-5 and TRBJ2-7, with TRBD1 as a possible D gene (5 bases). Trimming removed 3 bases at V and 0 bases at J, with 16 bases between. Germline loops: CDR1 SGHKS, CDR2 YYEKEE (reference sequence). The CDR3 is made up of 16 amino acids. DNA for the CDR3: TGTGCCAGCAGCTCTCCGACAGTAGCTCACTCCTACGAGCAGTACTTC. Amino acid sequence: CASSSPTVAHSYEQYF.

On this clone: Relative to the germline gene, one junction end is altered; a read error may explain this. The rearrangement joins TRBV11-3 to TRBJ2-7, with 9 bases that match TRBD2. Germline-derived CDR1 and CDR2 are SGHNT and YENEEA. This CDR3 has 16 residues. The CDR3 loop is CASNLVSGSETYEQYF. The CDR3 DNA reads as TGTGCCAGCAACTTAGTTAGCGGGAGTGAAACCTACGAGCAGTACTTC. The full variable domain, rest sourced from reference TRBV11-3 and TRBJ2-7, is EAGVVQSPRYKIIEKKQPVAFWCNPISGHNTLYWYLQNLGQGPELLIRYENEEAVDDSQLPKDRFSAERLKGVDSTLKIQPAELGDSAVYLCASNLVSGSETYEQYFGPGTRLTVT.

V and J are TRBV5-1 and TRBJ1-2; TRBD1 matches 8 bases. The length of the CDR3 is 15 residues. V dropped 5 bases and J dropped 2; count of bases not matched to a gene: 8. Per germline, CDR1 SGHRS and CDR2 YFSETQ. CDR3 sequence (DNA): TGCGCCAGCAGTCCTGCCGGGACAGGAAACTATGGCTACACCTTC. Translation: CASSPAGTGNYGYTF.

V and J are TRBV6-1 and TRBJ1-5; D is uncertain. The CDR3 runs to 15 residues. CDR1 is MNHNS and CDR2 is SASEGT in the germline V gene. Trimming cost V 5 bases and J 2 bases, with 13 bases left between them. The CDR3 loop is CASSMAQGGNQPQHF. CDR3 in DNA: TGTGCCAGCAGTATGGCCCAAGGAGGCAATCAGCCCCAGCATTTT.

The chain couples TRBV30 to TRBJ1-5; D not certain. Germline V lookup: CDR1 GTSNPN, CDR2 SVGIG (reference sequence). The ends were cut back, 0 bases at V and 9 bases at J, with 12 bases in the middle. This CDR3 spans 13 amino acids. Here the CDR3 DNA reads TGTGCCTGGAGTGTGGGAGGCCCGGGGCCCCAGCATTTT. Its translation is CAWSVGGPGPQHF.

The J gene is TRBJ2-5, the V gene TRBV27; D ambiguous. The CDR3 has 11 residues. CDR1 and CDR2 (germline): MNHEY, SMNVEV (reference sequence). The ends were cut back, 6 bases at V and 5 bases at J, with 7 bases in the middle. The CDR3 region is CASSSAETQYF. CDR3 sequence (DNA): TGTGCCAGCAGCTCCGCGGAGACCCAGTACTTC.